The next 25 T cell receptor beta chains were all read from a single sample in a study of shared clonotypes between healthy human individuals (dated by TCRdb to about 2020). The library relied on the immunoSEQ multiplex PCR assay. TCRdb obtained this table from immuneACCESS and retained in-frame rearrangements with V and J assigned. These tables miss some clones; where compared with another copy, unresolved V genes account for less than half of the shortfall, and the remainder is unexplained. The sample includes fewer than 850,000 clones, with roughly 96% observed a single time. 0.2% to 0.25% of the sample is taken by the ten largest. CD8 naive samples consisted of CD45RO-negative cells that were positively selected for CCR7, yielding a CD45RA+CCR7+ population without TemRA cells. The specimen was naive CD8+ T cells sorted from blood. Explained via the paper, the cell subset or site label denotes: CD45RA+CCR7+. The receptors here all came from a man aged 25-45 years in good health.

V and J are TRBV4-2 and TRBJ2-3; D is undetermined. This CDR3 contains 13 residues. Germline-derived CDR1 and CDR2 are LGHNA and YNFKEQ. Trimming cost V 5 bases and J 4 bases, with 10 bases left between them. The CDR3 DNA sequence: TGTGCCAGCAGCTCAATAGGTGCAGATACGCAGTATTTT. Translated: CASSSIGADTQYF.

V gene TRBV11-3 combines with J gene TRBJ2-3, with 8 bases aligning to TRBD2. This CDR3 comprises 16 residues. The trim removed 1 base at V and 3 bases at J, leaving 6 bases unmatched. CDR1 is SGHNT, CDR2 YENEEA, per germline. The CDR3 DNA is TGTGCCAGCAGCTTAGGCCCCAAGCGGGAGACAGATACGCAGTATTTT. It is translated as CASSLGPKRETDTQYF.

This clone was seen just once. The J gene is TRBJ2-1, the V gene TRBV5-1; 14 nucleotides agree with TRBD2. V gave up 4 bases and J gave up 6 bases; unmatched junction bases: 6. Per the germline V gene, CDR1 is SGHRS and CDR2 is YFSETQ. The CDR3 extends over 16 amino acids. CDR3 bases: TGCGCCAGCAGCACTAAGACTAGCGGGAGGGTCAATGAGCAGTTCTTC. This sequence encodes CASSTKTSGRVNEQFF.

The chain is built from TRBV30 and TRBJ2-7, with a possible D match to TRBD1 (5 bases). Germline CDR1 and CDR2: GTSNPN and SVGIG (reference sequence). CDR3 length: 15 amino acids. Trimming pared 4 bases from V and 3 bases from J, leaving 19 bases between. The CDR3 reads CAWTPGQGNGYEQYF. CDR3 in DNA: TGTGCCTGGACCCCCGGTCAGGGAAACGGCTACGAGCAGTACTTC.

About this clone itself: The sample carries other DNA sequences with the same CDR3. This chain connects TRBV11-2 to TRBJ2-1, with D possibly being TRBD2 (5 bases). This CDR3 region has 12 residues. Germline-derived CDR1 and CDR2 are SGHAT and FQNNGV. The germline V and J ends were trimmed by 3 bases and 6 bases, with 6 bases remaining between them. CDR3 amino acids: CASSFTSNEQFF. DNA of the CDR3: TGTGCCAGCAGCTTTACTAGCAATGAGCAGTTCTTC.

The gene calls are TRBV11-3 and TRBJ2-7, with TRBD2 matching over 9 bases. Germline CDR1 is SGHNT and CDR2 is YENEEA. The CDR3 runs 14 residues. The V segment lost 4 bases and the J segment 4 bases; nucleotides outside the gene matches: 5. Written as DNA, the CDR3 is TGTGCCAGCAGCTGGGCTAGCGGGGAGTACGAGCAGTACTTC. Translated, it gives CASSWASGEYEQYF.

V usage is TRBV7-9 and J usage is TRBJ2-1; no reliable D call. The germline V gene encodes CDR1 SEHNR and CDR2 FQNEAQ (reference sequence). This CDR3 contains 14 residues. The germline V and J ends were trimmed by 5 bases and 1 base, with 9 bases remaining between them. CDR3 in amino acids: CASSSPLSYNEQFF. CDR3 coding DNA: TGTGCCAGCAGCAGCCCTTTATCCTACAATGAGCAGTTCTTC. The variable domain in full, with the rest retrieved from reference TRBV7-9 and TRBJ2-1, is DTGVSQNPRHKITKRGQNVTFRCDPISEHNRLYWYRQTLGQGPEFLTYFQNEAQLEKSRLLSDRFSAERPKGSFSTLEIQRTEQGDSAMYLCASSSPLSYNEQFFGPGTRLTVL.

This clone was recorded only once. The chain couples TRBV18 to TRBJ2-7, with D possibly TRBD2 on 5 matching bases. Germline lookup yields CDR1 KGHSH and CDR2 LQKENI. The V and J ends lost 3 bases and 4 bases respectively, with 10 bases between them. The CDR3 loop spans 13 amino acids. CDR3 region: CASSPNGEYEQYF. The CDR3 nucleotides are TGTGCCAGCTCACCCAACGGGGAGTACGAGCAGTACTTC.

Note on this clone: The sample carries other DNA sequences with the same CDR3. V and J are TRBV28 and TRBJ2-7; D is undetermined. V lost 5 bases and J lost 2, with 4 bases in between. The CDR3 runs 11 residues. The germline gives CDR1 MDHEN, CDR2 SYDVKM. The DNA of the CDR3 is TGTGCCAGCAGTACCACCTACGAGCAGTACTTC. Translation gives CASSTTYEQYF.

This clone was observed once. The chain has TRBV30 and TRBJ1-5; a possible D gene is TRBD1 (5 bases). There are 15 residues in the CDR3. Germline CDR1 and CDR2: GTSNPN and SVGIG (reference sequence). Trimming stripped 8 bases from V and 7 bases from J, with 24 bases between. Here the CDR3 reads CAPEGAETTWQPQHF. CDR3 DNA sequence: TGTGCCCCCGAAGGGGCTGAAACAACGTGGCAGCCCCAGCATTTT. The full variable domain, in which reference TRBV30 and TRBJ1-5 provide the parts outside the CDR3, is SQTIHQWPATLVQPVGSPLSLECTVEGTSNPNLYWYRQAAGRGLQLLFYSVGIGQISSEVPQNLSASRPQDRQFILSSKKLLLSDSGFYLCAPEGAETTWQPQHFGDGTRLSIL.

V and J are TRBV28 and TRBJ2-7, with 9 bases matching TRBD1. The CDR3 spans 17 residues. V trimming: 6 bases; J trimming: 2 bases; junction bases outside the gene matches: 14. CDR1 is MDHEN and CDR2 is SYDVKM in the germline V gene. Here the CDR3 DNA reads TGTGCCAGCAGCTTCTCGCCCGACAGGGGGGAGGCCTACGAGCAGTACTTC. Translated: CASSFSPDRGEAYEQYF. The full variable domain, completed using reference TRBV28 and TRBJ2-7, is DVKVTQSSRYLVKRTGEKVFLECVQDMDHENMFWYRQDPGLGLRLIYFSYDVKMKEKGDIPEGYSVSREKKERFSLILESASTNQTSMYLCASSFSPDRGEAYEQYFGPGTRLTVT.

The chain carries TRBV20-1 and TRBJ1-2; a possible D gene is TRBD1 (5 bases). CDR1 and CDR2 (germline): DFQATT, SNEGSKA (reference sequence). The CDR3 contains 10 residues. V was cut by 5 bases and J by 8 bases, with 9 bases left in between. CDR3: CSALRDGYTF. The CDR3 nucleotides are TGCAGTGCTCTCCGGGACGGCTACACCTTC.

The V and J genes are TRBV15 and TRBJ2-3; D is uncertain. CDR1 and CDR2 from the germline V gene are LNHNV and YYDKDF (reference sequence). V was trimmed by 3 bases and J by 6 bases, leaving 10 bases between them. CDR3 length equals 13 residues. Written as DNA, the CDR3 is TGTGCCACCAGCAGCCACAGAGCCGATACGCAGTATTTT. Translating it yields CATSSHRADTQYF. Complete variable domain (other parts from reference TRBV15 and TRBJ2-3): DAMVIQNPRYQVTQFGKPVTLSCSQTLNHNVMYWYQQKSSQAPKLLFHYYDKDFNNEADTPDNFQSRRPNTSFCFLDIRSPGLGDTAMYLCATSSHRADTQYFGPGTRLTVL.

As for this clone: At the DNA level, this CDR3 is encoded by other sequences in the same sample as well. The V and J genes are TRBV9 and TRBJ2-7; the match to TRBD2 covers 10 bases. J lost 3 bases, V lost 4 bases, and 4 bases had no gene match. Germline assignment: CDR1 SGDLS and CDR2 YYNGEE. CDR3 size: 14 residues. CDR3: CASSPWTSGYEQYF. Here the CDR3 DNA reads TGTGCCAGCAGCCCGTGGACTAGCGGCTACGAGCAGTACTTC.

This chain joins TRBV19 and TRBJ2-7, with D perhaps TRBD2 (5 bases). The germline V and J ends were trimmed by 3 bases and 7 bases, with 16 bases remaining between them. From germline, CDR1 is LNHDA and CDR2 SQIVND (reference sequence). The CDR3 covers 14 residues. The CDR3 spells CASSIALDGGEQYF. Written as DNA, the CDR3 is TGTGCCAGTAGTATTGCCTTGGACGGAGGAGAGCAGTACTTC.

The chain links TRBV7-2 to TRBJ2-7; no reliable D call. The CDR3 extends over 13 amino acids. With 4 bases removed from V and 1 base from J, the gap between germline ends came to 8 bases. Germline V gene data show CDR1 as SGHTA and CDR2 as FQGNSA. Here the CDR3 reads CASSSSVSYEQYF. DNA for the CDR3: TGTGCCAGCAGCTCTTCTGTTTCCTACGAGCAGTACTTC. The full variable domain, completed using reference TRBV7-2 and TRBJ2-7, is GAGVSQSPSNKVTEKGKDVELRCDPISGHTALYWYRQSLGQGLEFLIYFQGNSAPDKSGLPSDRFSAERTGGSVSTLTIQRTQQEDSAVYLCASSSSVSYEQYFGPGTRLTVT.

J is TRBJ1-1 and V is TRBV27; possible D gene TRBD1, 6 bases. Trimming cost V 8 bases and J 1 base, with 14 bases left between them. Germline V gene sequence: CDR1 MNHEY, CDR2 SMNVEV (reference sequence). The CDR3 consists of 14 residues. Here the CDR3 DNA reads TGTGCCAGCGGCTTCAGGGGCCCGAACACTGAAGCTTTCTTT. Translation: CASGFRGPNTEAFF.

The V gene is TRBV4-1, the J gene TRBJ2-1, with D perhaps matching TRBD1 (6 bases). Trimming stripped 6 bases from V and 7 bases from J, with 13 bases between. In germline, CDR1 is MGHRA, CDR2 YSYEKL. The CDR3 sequence is 13 residues long. In DNA, the CDR3 is TGCGCCAGCAGTTCTGAAGGGGGTAATGAGCAGTTCTTC. This gives the protein CASSSEGGNEQFF.

CDR3 nucleotides: TGTGCCAGCAGCATCGTCGGGGAGGGCACTGAAGCTTTCTTT. Protein product: CASSIVGEGTEAFF. This rearrangement joins TRBV14 to TRBJ1-1; D gene unclear. CDR1 and CDR2 (germline): SGHDN, FVKESK. Trimming left V 5 bases short and J 4 bases short, with 14 bases between. CDR3 length: 14 residues.

The V call is TRBV28, the J call TRBJ2-7; D possibly corresponds to TRBD2 (5 bases). The CDR3 is 14 amino acids. Germline values: CDR1 MDHEN, CDR2 SYDVKM. Trimming left V 6 bases short and J 7 bases short, with 19 bases between. The CDR3 loop is CASRNSLLSAEQYF. The CDR3, as DNA: TGTGCCAGCAGAAACAGCCTCCTTAGCGCGGAGCAGTACTTC.

The chain employs TRBV6-1 and TRBJ2-7; TRBD1 is a possible D gene (5 bases). Trimming removed 1 base from V and 2 bases from J, with 24 bases in between. CDR1 and CDR2 from the germline V gene are MNHNS and SASEGT. This CDR3 region has 19 residues. The CDR3 region has the DNA TGTGCCAGCAGTGAAGTGTTCAGGGTCGTTCGAAGAGAAACCTACGAGCAGTACTTC. Residues: CASSEVFRVVRRETYEQYF.

This clone was seen just once. The V gene is TRBV7-2, the J gene TRBJ2-5, with 9 bases aligning to TRBD1. Germline loops: CDR1 SGHTA, CDR2 FQGNSA. The CDR3 consists of 14 residues. J gave up 9 bases and V 5 bases, and 10 bases lay outside the gene matches. The CDR3, as DNA: TGTGCCAGCAGCACCTTGACAGGACAGGGGCCCCAGTACTTC. This gives the protein CASSTLTGQGPQYF.

The table lists this clone with a count of one. The V call is TRBV27, the J call TRBJ1-2, with D unresolved. With 7 bases removed from V and 4 bases from J, the gap between germline ends came to 10 bases. This CDR3 is built from 12 residues. The germline V gene has CDR1 MNHEY and CDR2 SMNVEV (reference sequence). The CDR3 protein is CASKAGGYGYTF. CDR3 nucleotides: TGTGCCAGCAAGGCAGGCGGCTATGGCTACACCTTC.

The gene calls are TRBV4-3 and TRBJ1-2; D is unresolved. CDR3 length: 16 amino acids. The ends were cut back, 1 base at V and 1 base at J, with 13 bases in the middle. Germline V gives CDR1 LGHNA, CDR2 YSLEER. The CDR3 loop is CASSQGYRLNNYGYTF. As DNA, the CDR3 is TGCGCCAGCAGCCAAGGATACAGACTCAATAACTATGGCTACACCTTC.

The V and J genes are TRBV5-1 and TRBJ2-7; D is unresolved. Trimming removed 4 bases at V and 3 bases at J, with 5 bases between. This CDR3 is built from 11 residues. Germline lookup yields CDR1 SGHRS and CDR2 YFSETQ. CDR3 DNA sequence: TGCGCCAGCAGCAGCTACTACGAGCAGTACTTC. Protein product: CASSSYYEQYF.